The T cell receptor (beta chain) under discussion was sequenced for a study of control samples from healthy donors and cancer patients. Using immunoSEQ multiplex PCR, the repertoire was profiled, and TCRdb retains in-frame clones only, with some absent. Found here are about 65,000 clones, 90% of them singletons; the top ten hold more than 0.95%. The CDR3 spans 15 residues. Trimming removed 2 bases from V and 7 bases from J, with 18 bases in between. The germline V gene has CDR1 SGHNT and CDR2 YYREEE (reference sequence). The chain combines TRBV5-4 with TRBJ1-2; tentative D call: TRBD1 (6 bases). Sequencing was performed on PBMCs. The TCR sequence derives from a woman in her forties or fifties with colorectal cancer. The CDR3 coding sequence is TGTGCCAGCAGCTTAGACGCCGGGGGCGCGGGTGGCTACACCTTC. The encoded protein is CASSLDAGGAGGYTF.